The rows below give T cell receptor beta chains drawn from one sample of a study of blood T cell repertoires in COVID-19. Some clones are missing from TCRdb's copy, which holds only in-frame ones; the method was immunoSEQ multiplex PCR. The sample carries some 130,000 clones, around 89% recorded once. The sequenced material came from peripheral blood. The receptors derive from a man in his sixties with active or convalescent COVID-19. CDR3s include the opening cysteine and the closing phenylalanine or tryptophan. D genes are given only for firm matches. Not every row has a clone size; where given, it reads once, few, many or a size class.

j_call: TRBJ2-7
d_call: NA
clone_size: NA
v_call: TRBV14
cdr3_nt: TGTGCCAGCAGCCTCAGAGGAGACCTCGGGGAGCAGTACTTC
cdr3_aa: CASSLRGDLGEQYF

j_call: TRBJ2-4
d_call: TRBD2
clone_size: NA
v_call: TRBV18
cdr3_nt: TGTGCCAGCTCACCTAGCAGCGGGAGAAAGAGGGGGAACATTCAGTACTTC
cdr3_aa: CASSPSSGRKRGNIQYF

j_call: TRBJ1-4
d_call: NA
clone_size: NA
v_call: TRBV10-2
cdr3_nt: TGCGCCAGCAGTGATCGTCGACAGCCTGGGACTAATGAAAAACTGTTTTTT
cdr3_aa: CASSDRRQPGTNEKLFF

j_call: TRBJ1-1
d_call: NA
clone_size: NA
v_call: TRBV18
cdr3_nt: TGTGCCAGCTCACCACCTACCCCGGGGGACACTGAAGCTTTCTTT
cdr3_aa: CASSPPTPGDTEAFF

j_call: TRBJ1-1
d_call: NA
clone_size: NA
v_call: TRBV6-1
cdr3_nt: TGTGCCAGCAGTGAAGATTGGCGGTCAGAAGCTTTCTTT
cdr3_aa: CASSEDWRSEAFF

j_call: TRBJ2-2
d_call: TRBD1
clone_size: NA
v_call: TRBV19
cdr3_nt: TGTGCCAGTAGTAAGGCCGGGACAGGGGGCACCGGGGAGCTGTTTTTT
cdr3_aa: CASSKAGTGGTGELFF

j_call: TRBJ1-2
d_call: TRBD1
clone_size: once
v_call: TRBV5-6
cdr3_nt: TGTGCCAGCAGCCTGACAGGGCCAAACTATGGCTACACCTTC
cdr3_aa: CASSLTGPNYGYTF

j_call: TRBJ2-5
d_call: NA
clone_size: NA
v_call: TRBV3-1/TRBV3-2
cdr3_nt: TGTGCCAGCAGCCAAGGTACTTCAGGGACAAAGCAAGAGACCCAGTACTTC
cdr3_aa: CASSQGTSGTKQETQYF

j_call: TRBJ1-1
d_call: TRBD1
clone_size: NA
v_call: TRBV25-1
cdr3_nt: TGTGCCAGCTCGGGACAGGGGGCAAGGAACACTGAAGCTTTCTTT
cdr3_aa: CASSGQGARNTEAFF

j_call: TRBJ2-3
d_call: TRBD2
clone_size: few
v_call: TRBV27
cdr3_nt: TGTGCCAGCAGTACTGGACTAGCGCGGGGAGGGGATACGCAGTATTTT
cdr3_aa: CASSTGLARGGDTQYF

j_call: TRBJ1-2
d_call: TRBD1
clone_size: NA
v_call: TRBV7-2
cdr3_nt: TGTGCCAGCAGCTTAGCGGGGACAGGGGGATCCAACTATGGCTACACCTTC
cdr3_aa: CASSLAGTGGSNYGYTF

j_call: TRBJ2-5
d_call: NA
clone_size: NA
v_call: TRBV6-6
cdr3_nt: TGTGCCAGCACCTTGGACAGTTCTAAAGAGACCCAGTACTTC
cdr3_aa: CASTLDSSKETQYF

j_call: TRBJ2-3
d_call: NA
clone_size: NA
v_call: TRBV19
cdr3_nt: TGTGCCAGTAGTACTGGTTGGGGGACAAGCACAGATACGCAGTATTTT
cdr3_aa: CASSTGWGTSTDTQYF

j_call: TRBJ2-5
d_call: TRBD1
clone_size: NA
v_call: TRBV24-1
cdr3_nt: TGTGCCACCAGTGACTCCGGACAGGGTGGAGAGACCCAGTACTTC
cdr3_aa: CATSDSGQGGETQYF

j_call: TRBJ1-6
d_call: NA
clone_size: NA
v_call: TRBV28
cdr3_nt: TGTGCCAGCAGTTACGAGGATAATTCACCCCTCCACTTT
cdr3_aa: CASSYEDNSPLHF

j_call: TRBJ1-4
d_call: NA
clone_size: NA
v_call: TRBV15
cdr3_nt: TGTGCCACCAGCAGATCTGCCGGGACAAGTTTTGAAAAACTGTTTTTT
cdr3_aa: CATSRSAGTSFEKLFF

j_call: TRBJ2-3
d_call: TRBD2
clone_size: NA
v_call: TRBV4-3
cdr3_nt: TGCGCCAGCAGCCAAGATTGGCTAGCGGGAGGCCCAGATACGCAGTATTTT
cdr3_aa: CASSQDWLAGGPDTQYF

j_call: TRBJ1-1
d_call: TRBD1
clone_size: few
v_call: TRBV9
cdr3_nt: TGTGCCAGCAGCTCCGGACAGGGCGGAGGCACTGAAGCTTTCTTT
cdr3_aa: CASSSGQGGGTEAFF

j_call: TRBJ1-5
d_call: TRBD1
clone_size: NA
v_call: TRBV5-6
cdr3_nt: TGTGCCAGCAGCTTGGGGACAGGGGCTAATCAGCCCCAGCATTTT
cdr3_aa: CASSLGTGANQPQHF

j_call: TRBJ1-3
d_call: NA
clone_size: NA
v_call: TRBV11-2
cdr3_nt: TGTGCCAGCAGCCGAGAGGGGGGGGCCGTCGACACCATATATTTT
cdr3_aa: CASSREGGAVDTIYF

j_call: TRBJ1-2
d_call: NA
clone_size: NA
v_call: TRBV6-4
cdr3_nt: TGTGCCAGCGCACCGGGGCCAGGGGTCGCCTACACCTTC
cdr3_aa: CASAPGPGVAYTF

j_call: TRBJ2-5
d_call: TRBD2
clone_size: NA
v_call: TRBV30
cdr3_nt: TGTGCCTGGATCGGGACTAGCGGGAGCGAGACCCAGTACTTC
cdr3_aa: CAWIGTSGSETQYF

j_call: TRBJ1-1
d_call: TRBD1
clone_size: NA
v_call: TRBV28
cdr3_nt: TGTGCCAGCAGCCTCTCCGGCGGACAGGGGCGTGTTAACGCTGAAGCTTTCTTT
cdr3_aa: CASSLSGGQGRVNAEAFF

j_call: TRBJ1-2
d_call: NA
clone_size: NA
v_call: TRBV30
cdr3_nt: TGTGCCTGGAGTCTACAGGGCAATGGCTACACCTTC
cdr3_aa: CAWSLQGNGYTF